This T cell receptor beta chain comes out of a study of T cell repertoires in cytomegalovirus infection (dated by TCRdb to about 2019). For the study in its entirety: Recently identified HLA-C-restricted CMV epitopes, whose presentation resists viral immunomodulation, were targeted by peptide stimulations together with well-studied HLA-B-restricted epitopes. Donor HLA type was relevant to the analysis, as public TCR beta signatures indicated carriage of CMV infection together with the matching HLA type. Summary of the overall study and its limitations: In the ex vivo response, HLA-C-restricted CMV-specific TCR beta clonotypes were dominant, and in two of eight donors the single most frequent clonotype came from this HLA-C-restricted group. In both this cohort and an independent roughly 330-donor cohort, the cumulative frequency of public TCR beta family members distinguished carriers of CMV infection plus the relevant HLA type.

TCRdb names Illumina HiSeq 1500 as the instrument used. TCRdb reran the public reads through fastp at Q25 and MiXCR, keeping productive beta chains. For every CDR3 protein sequence, its rows merge into one entry that carries the most common genes and DNA. This sample comprises 900,000 to 950,000 distinct CDR3 sequences, around 32% of them detected only once. The ten most abundant clones make up around 15% of the sample. The V end loses 0 bases and the J end loses 8 bases, and a stretch of 11 bases separates them. The CDR3 sequence holds 13 residues, the cysteine and phenylalanine included. Only the CDR3 part of the read is kept: 39 bases, read in frame from the first base. The germline V gene encodes CDR1 SGHRS and CDR2 YFSETQ. Comment on this clonotype: The specificity of this receptor is unknown. No base-level quality is on record; no much larger clone is a single base apart.

Reading the label with the study, this specimen's treatment or condition is: in vitro stimulation with specific CMV peptide epitopes to enrich CMV-specific T cells. Here the sequenced sample was cultured CD8+ T cells from PBMCs, taken from culture after CMV antigen stimulation. The chain joins TRBV5-1 to TRBJ1-1; the D gene assignment is ambiguous. The clonotype was recovered from a human donor in good health (CMV status not recorded). Some clones in this sample may be carry-over from other donors' samples. Read as DNA, the sequence is TGCGCCAGCAGCTTGGTTTCAACGGGGGAAGCTTTCTTT. Its translation reads: CASSLVSTGEAFF. The reference TRBV5-1 and TRBJ1-1 proteins fill in what lies around the CDR3, so the full variable domain reads KAGVTQTPRYLIKTRGQQVTLSCSPISGHRSVSWYQQTPGQGLQFLFEYFSETQRNKGNFPGRFSGRQFSNSRSEMNVSTLELGDSALYLCASSLVSTGEAFFGQGTRLTVV.